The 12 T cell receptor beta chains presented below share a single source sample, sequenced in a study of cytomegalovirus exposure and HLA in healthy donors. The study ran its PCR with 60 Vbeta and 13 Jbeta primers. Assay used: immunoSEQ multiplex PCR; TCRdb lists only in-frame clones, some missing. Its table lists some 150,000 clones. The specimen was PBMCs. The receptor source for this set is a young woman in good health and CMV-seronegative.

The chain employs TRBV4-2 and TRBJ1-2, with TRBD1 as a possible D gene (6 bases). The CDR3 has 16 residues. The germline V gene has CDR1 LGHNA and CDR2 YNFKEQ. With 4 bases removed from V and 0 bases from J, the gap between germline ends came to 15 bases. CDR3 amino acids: CASSRPEGGTNYGYTF. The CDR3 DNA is TGTGCCAGCAGCCGACCTGAAGGGGGAACTAACTATGGCTACACCTTC.

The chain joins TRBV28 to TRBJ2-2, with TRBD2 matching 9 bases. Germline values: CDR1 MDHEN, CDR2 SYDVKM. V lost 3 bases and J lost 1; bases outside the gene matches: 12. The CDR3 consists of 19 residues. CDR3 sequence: CASSFRPLAGAVNTGELFF. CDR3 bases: TGTGCCAGCAGTTTCCGGCCCTTAGCGGGAGCTGTGAACACCGGGGAGCTGTTTTTT.

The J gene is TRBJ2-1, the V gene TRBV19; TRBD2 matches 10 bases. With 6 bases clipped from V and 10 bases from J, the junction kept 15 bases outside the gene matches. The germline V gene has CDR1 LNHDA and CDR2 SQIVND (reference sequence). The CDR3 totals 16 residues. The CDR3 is CASSGATSGSLAEQFF. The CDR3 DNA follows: TGTGCCAGTAGCGGAGCGACTAGCGGGTCCCTGGCGGAGCAGTTCTTC. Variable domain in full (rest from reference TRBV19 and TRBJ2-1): DGGITQSPKYLFRKEGQNVTLSCEQNLNHDAMYWYRQDPGQGLRLIYYSQIVNDFQKGDIAEGYSVSREKKESFPLTVTSAQKNPTAFYLCASSGATSGSLAEQFFGPGTRLTVL.

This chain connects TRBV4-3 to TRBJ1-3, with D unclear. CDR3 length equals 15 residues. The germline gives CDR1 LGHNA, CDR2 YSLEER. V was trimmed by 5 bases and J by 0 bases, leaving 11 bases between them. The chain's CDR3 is CASSASRSSGNTIYF. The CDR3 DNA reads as TGCGCCAGCAGCGCCTCCAGATCCTCTGGAAACACCATATATTTT.

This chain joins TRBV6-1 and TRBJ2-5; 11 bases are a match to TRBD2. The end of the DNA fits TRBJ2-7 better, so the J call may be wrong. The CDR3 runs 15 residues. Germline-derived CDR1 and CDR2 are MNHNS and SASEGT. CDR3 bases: TGTGCCAGCAGTCCTACTAGCGGGAGCGTCTACGAGCAGTACTTC. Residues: CASSPTSGSVYEQYF.

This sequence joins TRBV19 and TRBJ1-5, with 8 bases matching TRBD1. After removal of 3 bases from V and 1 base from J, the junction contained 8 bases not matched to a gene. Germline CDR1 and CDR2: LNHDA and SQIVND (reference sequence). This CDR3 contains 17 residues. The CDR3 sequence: CASSIFDQGASNQPQHF. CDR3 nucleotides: TGTGCCAGTAGTATTTTTGATCAGGGGGCGAGCAATCAGCCCCAGCATTTT.

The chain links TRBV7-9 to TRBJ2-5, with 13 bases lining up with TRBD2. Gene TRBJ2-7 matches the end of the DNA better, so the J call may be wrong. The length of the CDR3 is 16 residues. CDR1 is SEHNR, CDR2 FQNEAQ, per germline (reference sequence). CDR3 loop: CASSLATSGRDYEQYF. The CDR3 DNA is TGTGCCAGCAGCTTAGCTACTAGCGGGAGGGACTACGAGCAGTACTTC.

The CDR3 bases are TGTGCCAGCATCCAGGACAGGGTCACAGATACGCAGTATTTT. Its translation is CASIQDRVTDTQYF. The rearrangement joins TRBV6-1 to TRBJ2-3; 8 nucleotides line up with TRBD1. Germline V gene sequence: CDR1 MNHNS, CDR2 SASEGT. CDR3 size: 14 residues. Trimming removed 7 bases from V and 2 bases from J; junction bases left unmatched: 5.

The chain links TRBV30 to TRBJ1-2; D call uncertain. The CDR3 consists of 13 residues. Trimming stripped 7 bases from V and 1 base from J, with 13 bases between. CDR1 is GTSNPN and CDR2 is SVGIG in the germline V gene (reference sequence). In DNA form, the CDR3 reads TGTGCCTCGAGGTTGAGAGATAACTATGGCTACACCTTC. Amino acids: CASRLRDNYGYTF.

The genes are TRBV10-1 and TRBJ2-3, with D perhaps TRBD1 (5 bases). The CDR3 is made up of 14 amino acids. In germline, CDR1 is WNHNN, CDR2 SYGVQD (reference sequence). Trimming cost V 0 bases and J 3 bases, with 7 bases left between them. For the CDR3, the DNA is TGCGCCAGCAGTGAGTCAGGGGCAACAGATACGCAGTATTTT. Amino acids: CASSESGATDTQYF.

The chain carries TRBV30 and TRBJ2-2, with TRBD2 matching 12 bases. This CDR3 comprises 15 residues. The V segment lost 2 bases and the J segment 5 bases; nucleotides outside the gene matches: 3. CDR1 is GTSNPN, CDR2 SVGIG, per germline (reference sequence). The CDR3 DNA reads TGTGCCTGGAGTTATGGACTAGCGGGAACCGGGGAGCTGTTTTTT. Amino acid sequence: CAWSYGLAGTGELFF.

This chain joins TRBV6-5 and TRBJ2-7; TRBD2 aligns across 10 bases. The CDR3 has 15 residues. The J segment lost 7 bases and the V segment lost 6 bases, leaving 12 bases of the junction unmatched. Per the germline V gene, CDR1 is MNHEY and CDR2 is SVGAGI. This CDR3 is CASSGLAGGLVEQYF. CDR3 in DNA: TGTGCCAGCAGCGGCTTAGCGGGAGGATTGGTTGAGCAGTACTTC.